This record concerns one T cell receptor beta chain sequence. Its antigen is undetermined. Trimming left V 5 bases short and J 2 bases short, with 10 bases between. Germline CDR1 SGHTA, CDR2 FQGNSA. CDR3 length equals 13 residues. The time point is: pre-treatment baseline. This sample was taken from a study of blood T cell dynamics during melanoma immunotherapy. Study outcomes and limitations: At W3, later disease-control patients showed bifurcated PBMC repertoire changes, unlike progressors.

Generated by immunoSEQ multiplex PCR, the TCRdb table keeps only in-frame clones and is missing some. The data hold 15,000 to 20,000 clones, with roughly four fifths observed a single time. This sequence was found in a human donor with melanoma. The starting material was blood, obtained from a patient treated with checkpoint blockade. J is TRBJ2-7 and V is TRBV7-2, with no clear D. The CDR3 here is CASSPRPAYEQYF. The CDR3 nucleotides read TGTGCCAGCAGCCCCCGGCCAGCCTACGAGCAGTACTTC.